These 23 T cell receptor beta chains originate from one sample sequenced in a study of T cell responses to AZD1222 COVID-19 vaccine. Method: immunoSEQ multiplex PCR; TCRdb's copy keeps in-frame clones and lacks some. Altogether about 88,000 clones are present, 90% being singletons, with the ten largest covering approximately 5%. Sequencing used peripheral blood, obtained 28 days after the second AZD1222 dose. The receptors originated from an adult who received the AZD1222 COVID-19 vaccine.

This chain links TRBV7-2 with TRBJ1-2; 8 nucleotides match TRBD1. The CDR3 spans 14 residues. J was trimmed by 4 bases and V by 5 bases; bases with no gene match: 6. From germline, CDR1 is SGHTA and CDR2 FQGNSA. The CDR3 bases are TGTGCCAGCAGCCCGACAGGGGTGACCTATGGCTACACCTTC. This encodes CASSPTGVTYGYTF.

This clone was seen once. This rearrangement joins TRBV27 to TRBJ2-2; 7 positions match TRBD1. In germline, CDR1 is MNHEY, CDR2 SMNVEV (reference sequence). With V trimmed by 2 bases and J by 4 bases, 1 base remained unmatched. The CDR3 has 14 residues. CDR3 in amino acids: CASSLGDSTGELFF. CDR3 coding DNA: TGTGCCAGCAGTTTAGGGGACAGCACCGGGGAGCTGTTTTTT.

The chain uses TRBV30 and TRBJ1-3; D ambiguous. Germline CDR1 is GTSNPN and CDR2 is SVGIG (reference sequence). The CDR3 loop spans 15 amino acids. V was shortened by 2 bases and J by 4 bases, with 15 bases between the two germline ends. CDR3 amino acids: CAWSLHTVPGNTIYF. CDR3 bases: TGTGCCTGGAGTCTCCACACAGTCCCAGGAAACACCATATATTTT.

This chain uses TRBV12-3 or TRBV12-4 with TRBJ2-7; possible D gene TRBD2, 6 bases. The length of the CDR3 is 13 residues. Trimming removed 2 bases at V and 6 bases at J, with 11 bases between. CDR3 region: CASSLHRRGEQYF. The CDR3 bases are TGTGCCAGCAGTTTACACAGGAGGGGCGAGCAGTACTTC.

The rearrangement uses TRBV19 and TRBJ2-1; 9 bases line up with TRBD1. CDR3 length equals 13 residues. V lost 7 bases and J lost 7; bases outside the gene matches: 5. The V gene's germline CDR1 is LNHDA and CDR2 SQIVND (reference sequence). This CDR3 is CASNDRGGNEQFF. The CDR3 DNA reads as TGTGCCAGTAATGACAGGGGGGGGAATGAGCAGTTCTTC.

V usage is TRBV25-1 and J usage is TRBJ1-6, with 7 bases that match TRBD1. Germline trimming cut 4 bases from V and 14 bases from J; bases unmatched to any gene: 14. The CDR3 extends over 15 amino acids. The germline gives CDR1 MGHDK, CDR2 SYGVNS. The CDR3 bases are TGTGCCAGCAGTGCAGGGGGGCAGTATAATAGGGCCCTCCACTTT. This translates into CASSAGGQYNRALHF.

V is TRBV27 and J is TRBJ1-2; a weak D match, TRBD1 (5 bases). From germline, CDR1 is MNHEY and CDR2 SMNVEV (reference sequence). The CDR3 covers 13 residues. With 7 bases removed from V and 8 bases from J, the gap between germline ends came to 17 bases. CDR3: CASTPTRGVGYTF. CDR3 in DNA: TGTGCCAGCACTCCGACGCGAGGGGTCGGCTACACCTTC.

This chain links TRBV7-9 with TRBJ2-2; D tentatively fits TRBD1 or TRBD2 (5 bases each). The CDR3 sequence is 15 residues long. V was cut by 6 bases and J by 2 bases, with 13 bases left in between. The germline V gene encodes CDR1 SEHNR and CDR2 FQNEAQ (reference sequence). Here the CDR3 DNA reads TGTGCCAGCAGTTACGGGACGGTAAACACCGGGGAGCTGTTTTTT. As protein: CASSYGTVNTGELFF.

The chain recombines TRBV3-1 (or the pseudogene TRBV3-2) with TRBJ2-2; D may be TRBD2 (6 bases). This CDR3 has 16 amino acids. Trimming took 4 bases from V and 0 from J, leaving 12 bases between them. Looked up from germline, CDR1 is LGHDT and CDR2 is YNNKEL (reference sequence). The CDR3 sequence: CASSPWGVTNTGELFF. DNA for the CDR3: TGTGCCAGCAGCCCCTGGGGGGTTACGAACACCGGGGAGCTGTTTTTT.

The chain recombines TRBV28 with TRBJ2-1, with 9 bases lining up with TRBD1. The J segment lost 3 bases and the V segment lost 6 bases, leaving 9 bases of the junction unmatched. Germline-derived CDR1 and CDR2 are MDHEN and SYDVKM. The CDR3 has 16 amino acids. This CDR3 is CASSRTGTGIYNEQFF. The CDR3 nucleotides read TGTGCCAGCAGCCGCACCGGGACAGGGATCTACAATGAGCAGTTCTTC.

This chain uses TRBV28 with TRBJ1-2, with D tentatively TRBD1 (5 bases). V was cut by 6 bases and J by 5 bases, with 10 bases left in between. Germline loops: CDR1 MDHEN, CDR2 SYDVKM. The CDR3 length is 12 residues. CDR3 in DNA: TGTGCCAGCAGCCCGGGGCTTTATGGCTACACCTTC. Translating gives CASSPGLYGYTF.

The genes are TRBV3-1 (or the pseudogene TRBV3-2) and TRBJ1-1; 10 bases are a match to TRBD1. The germline gives CDR1 LGHDT, CDR2 YNNKEL (reference sequence). The junction had 6 bases not matched to a gene; V was cut back by 1 base and J by 1 base. CDR3 size: 17 residues. CDR3 sequence (DNA): TGTGCCAGCAGCCAAGGGGACAGGGGAATGCGGAACACTGAAGCTTTCTTT. Protein product: CASSQGDRGMRNTEAFF.

This chain links TRBV23-1 with TRBJ2-3; D is undetermined. TRBV23-1 is an ORF, and what it does is uncertain. Trimming took 4 bases from V and 1 from J, leaving 9 bases between them. The CDR3 extends over 14 amino acids. The CDR3 DNA sequence: TGCGCCAGCAGTCGGGAAGTGGGCACAGATACGCAGTATTTT. Translating gives CASSREVGTDTQYF.

The V call is TRBV10-3, the J call TRBJ1-1, with D possibly TRBD1 on 5 matching bases. The germline CDR1 and CDR2 sequences are ENHRY and SYGVKD. This CDR3 is 13 amino acids long. Trimming removed 4 bases at V and 4 bases at J, with 10 bases between. For the CDR3, the DNA is TGTGCCATCAGTGGAGGGAGGGGCACTGAAGCTTTCTTT. Translation: CAISGGRGTEAFF.

This chain connects TRBV28 to TRBJ1-1; TRBD1 is a possible D gene (5 bases). The germline V gene has CDR1 MDHEN and CDR2 SYDVKM. The CDR3 has 14 residues. The V end lost 5 bases, the J end lost 2 bases, and 12 bases lay between the germline ends. Here the CDR3 reads CASSLHGGNTEAFF. CDR3 in DNA: TGTGCCAGCAGTCTTCACGGGGGTAACACTGAAGCTTTCTTT. The entire variable domain, with the rest obtained from reference TRBV28 and TRBJ1-1, is as follows: DVKVTQSSRYLVKRTGEKVFLECVQDMDHENMFWYRQDPGLGLRLIYFSYDVKMKEKGDIPEGYSVSREKKERFSLILESASTNQTSMYLCASSLHGGNTEAFFGQGTRLTVV.

This clone has a single count. This rearrangement joins TRBV7-8 to TRBJ2-3; D uncertain. Per the germline V gene, CDR1 is SGHVS and CDR2 is FQNEAQ. The CDR3 is made up of 14 amino acids. Trimming cost V 3 bases and J 0 bases, with 7 bases left between them. CDR3 region: CASSLSGSTDTQYF. The CDR3 nucleotides are TGTGCCAGCAGCTTGTCCGGGAGCACAGATACGCAGTATTTT.

J is TRBJ1-2 and V is TRBV29-1; no definite D call. This CDR3 contains 12 residues. Germline-derived CDR1 and CDR2 are SQVTM and ANQGSEA. Trimming shortened V by 1 base and J by 4 bases, and 7 bases separated the two germline ends. The CDR3 nucleotides read TGCAGCGTTGAAGGTTGGGTCTATGGCTACACCTTC. This translates into CSVEGWVYGYTF.

The chain uses TRBV7-9 and TRBJ1-2; 8 positions agree with TRBD1. Germline CDR1 reads SEHNR; CDR2 reads FQNEAQ (reference sequence). V was pared by 1 base and J by 2 bases, with 6 bases of the junction left unmatched. CDR3 size: 16 residues. CDR3 bases: TGTGCCAGCAGCTTAGTCGGACAGGGAAGGAACTATGGCTACACCTTC. Its translation is CASSLVGQGRNYGYTF. The whole variable domain, filled in from reference TRBV7-9 and TRBJ1-2, reads DTGVSQNPRHKITKRGQNVTFRCDPISEHNRLYWYRQTLGQGPEFLTYFQNEAQLEKSRLLSDRFSAERPKGSFSTLEIQRTEQGDSAMYLCASSLVGQGRNYGYTFGSGTRLTVV.

The chain couples TRBV30 to TRBJ2-1; 9 nucleotides agree with TRBD2. This CDR3 has 17 amino acids. J gave up 2 bases and V 4 bases, and 12 bases lay outside the gene matches. Germline V gene sequence: CDR1 GTSNPN, CDR2 SVGIG (reference sequence). CDR3 DNA sequence: TGTGCCTGGACTGCGGGGTGGACTAGCGCAACCTACAATGAGCAGTTCTTC. The encoded protein is CAWTAGWTSATYNEQFF.

This rearrangement joins TRBV19 to TRBJ2-1, with D uncertain. Trimming shortened V by 2 bases and J by 6 bases, and 5 bases separated the two germline ends. Per germline, CDR1 LNHDA and CDR2 SQIVND (reference sequence). This CDR3 has 12 residues. The CDR3 coding sequence is TGTGCCAGTAGTATATATGGCAATGAGCAGTTCTTC. Amino acids: CASSIYGNEQFF.

DNA for the CDR3: TGTGCCAGCAGTTTAGAGGTTACGGTTTCACCCCTCCACTTT. It codes for CASSLEVTVSPLHF. The chain has TRBV27 and TRBJ1-6; D gene unclear. Trimming stripped 2 bases from V and 9 bases from J, with 11 bases between. Germline values: CDR1 MNHEY, CDR2 SMNVEV (reference sequence). CDR3 size: 14 residues.

This clone was seen once. The V and J genes are TRBV28 and TRBJ1-2; tentative D call: TRBD1 (6 bases). V was cut by 6 bases and J by 8 bases, with 16 bases left in between. Germline CDR1 and CDR2: MDHEN and SYDVKM. The CDR3 is 13 residues long. The CDR3 DNA follows: TGTGCCAGCAGAAAGGGGGTCCCACAGGGCTACACCTTC. Its protein product is CASRKGVPQGYTF.

V and J are TRBV19 and TRBJ2-2, with a weak D call TRBD1 (6 bases). The germline CDR1 and CDR2 sequences are LNHDA and SQIVND (reference sequence). V was cut by 6 bases and J by 1 base, with 12 bases left in between. CDR3 size: 15 residues. CDR3 loop: CASRPGTKNTGELFF. As DNA, the CDR3 is TGTGCCAGTAGGCCCGGGACAAAGAACACCGGGGAGCTGTTTTTT.